This TCR beta chain was recorded in a study of blood T cell repertoires in COVID-19. Per germline, CDR1 SGHTA and CDR2 FQGNSA. V was clipped by 1 base and J by 2 bases, with 5 bases between them. The CDR3 loop spans 13 amino acids. Only in-frame clones appear in the TCRdb table, and some are missing; sequencing was by immunoSEQ multiplex PCR. The sample records about 260,000 clones, 80% to 90% being singletons. Material: peripheral blood. This sequence originates from a woman aged 45-65 years who had recovered from COVID-19. The chain recombines TRBV7-2 with TRBJ2-5; D not certain. CDR3 sequence: CASSLVEQETQYF. The CDR3 bases are TGTGCCAGCAGCTTAGTAGAGCAAGAGACCCAGTACTTC. Full variable domain (outside the CDR3, taken from reference TRBV7-2 and TRBJ2-5): GAGVSQSPSNKVTEKGKDVELRCDPISGHTALYWYRQSLGQGLEFLIYFQGNSAPDKSGLPSDRFSAERTGGSVSTLTIQRTQQEDSAVYLCASSLVEQETQYFGPGTRLLVL.